This T cell receptor (beta chain) was obtained from a study of OX40 agonist ivuxolimab in advanced cancers. Autoimmune disease history or systemic immunosuppression disqualified patients. Samples were taken at baseline and on day 1 of cycles 4 and 7. The CDR3 is made up of 15 amino acids. Per the germline V gene, CDR1 is SGDLS and CDR2 is YYNGEE. V was pared by 0 bases and J by 10 bases, with 6 bases of the junction left unmatched. Repertoires were generated with immunoSEQ multiplex PCR, while TCRdb's copy carries only in-frame clones and drops some. The data hold 50,000 or so clones, with 70% to 90% observed a single time.

The genes are TRBV9 and TRBJ2-1, with 11 bases fitting TRBD2. Sequenced material: CD4+ or CD8+ T cells sorted from blood, taken in a trial of the OX40 agonist ivuxolimab. This TCR was sampled from an adult with an advanced solid tumor such as melanoma, head and neck, liver or kidney cancer. The CDR3 protein is CASSVEASGGFEQFF. CDR3 DNA sequence: TGTGCCAGCAGCGTAGAGGCTAGCGGGGGGTTCGAGCAGTTCTTC. The entire variable domain, with the rest obtained from reference TRBV9 and TRBJ2-1, is as follows: DSGVTQTPKHLITATGQRVTLRCSPRSGDLSVYWYQQSLDQGLQFLIQYYNGEERAKGNILERFSAQQFPDLHSELNLSSLELGDSALYFCASSVEASGGFEQFFGPGTRLTVL.